The clone carrying this TCR beta chain was found many times. What it binds is unknown. The CDR3 consists of 11 residues. The germline CDR1 and CDR2 sequences are LNHDA and SQIVND (reference sequence). V dropped 4 bases and J dropped 14 bases, with 13 bases sitting between them. UMIs and a universal primer site were added when TCR cDNA was made by 5'RACE template switching. One entry per CDR3 protein, called by TCRdb with MiXCR from the 5' RACE reads. The table has about 220,000 distinct CDR3 sequences, 6.7% seen once; the top ten hold 1.1%. The data were obtained in a study of T cells after yellow fever vaccination. Study-wide background: Preparing low-cell-number fractions relied on SMART-Seq v4 Ultra Low Input.

Notes on the study in general: In FACS-sorted repertoires, abundant clonotypes from the bulk population could appear as contaminants. Clones from primary vaccination mostly reappeared after the booster (96% CD4, approximately 88% CD8).

The clonotype comes from a man aged 25 to 40 who received the YFV17D yellow fever vaccine. The specimen comprised CD4+ T cells sorted from PBMCs, sampled on the day of the yellow fever booster vaccination. The V and J genes are TRBV19 and TRBJ2-3; D unclear. CDR3 nucleotide sequence: TGTGCCAGTAGTAGACTTTCCCAGTGGTATTTT. Protein product: CASSRLSQWYF.